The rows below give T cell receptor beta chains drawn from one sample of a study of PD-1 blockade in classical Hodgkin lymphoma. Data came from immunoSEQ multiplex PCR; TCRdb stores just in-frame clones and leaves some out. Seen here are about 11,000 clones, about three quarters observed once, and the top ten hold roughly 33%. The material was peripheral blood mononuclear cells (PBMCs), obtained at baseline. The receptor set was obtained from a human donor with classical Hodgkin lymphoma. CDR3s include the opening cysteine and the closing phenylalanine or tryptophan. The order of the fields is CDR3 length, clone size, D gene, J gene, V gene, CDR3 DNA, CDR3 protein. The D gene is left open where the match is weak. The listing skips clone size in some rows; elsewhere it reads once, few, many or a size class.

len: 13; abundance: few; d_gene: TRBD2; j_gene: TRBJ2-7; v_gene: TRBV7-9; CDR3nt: TGTGCCAGCAGCCCAACTAGCGGGGACGAGCAGTACTTC; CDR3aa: CASSPTSGDEQYF
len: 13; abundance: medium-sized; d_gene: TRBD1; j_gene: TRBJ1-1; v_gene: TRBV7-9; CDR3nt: TGTGCCAGCAGCCCAGGGGGGGTCACTGAAGCTTTCTTT; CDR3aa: CASSPGGVTEAFF
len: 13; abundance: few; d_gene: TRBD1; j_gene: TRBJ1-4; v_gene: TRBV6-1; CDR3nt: TGTGCCAGCGAGGGGGCGCGAAATGAAAAACTGTTTTTT; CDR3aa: CASEGARNEKLFF
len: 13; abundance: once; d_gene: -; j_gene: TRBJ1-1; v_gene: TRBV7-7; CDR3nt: TGTGCTAGCAGCGCCGACTGGAACACTGAAGCTTTCTTT; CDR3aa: CASSADWNTEAFF
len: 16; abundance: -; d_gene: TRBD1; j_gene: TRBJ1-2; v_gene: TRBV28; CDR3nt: TGTGCCAGCTTCCCCCTACCTCCGACAGGGGGTTATGGCTACACCTTC; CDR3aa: CASFPLPPTGGYGYTF
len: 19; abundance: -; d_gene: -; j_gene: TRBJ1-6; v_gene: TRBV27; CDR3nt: TGTGCCAGCAGGCTTAAGGGCACTCCGATCGGTGCCTATAATTCACCCCTCCACTTT; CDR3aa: CASRLKGTPIGAYNSPLHF
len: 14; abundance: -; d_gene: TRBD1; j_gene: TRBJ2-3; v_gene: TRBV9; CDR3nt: TGTGCCAGCAGCGTAAAACAGGGGACAGATACGCAGTATTTT; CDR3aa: CASSVKQGTDTQYF
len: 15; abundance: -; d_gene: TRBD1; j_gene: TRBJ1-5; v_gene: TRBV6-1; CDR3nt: TGTGCCAGCAGCCAACCGGGACAGGGGTATCAGCCCCAGCATTTT; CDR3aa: CASSQPGQGYQPQHF
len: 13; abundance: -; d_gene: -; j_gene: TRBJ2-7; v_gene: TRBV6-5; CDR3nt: TGTGCCAGCACAATCGGGGGTTCCTACGAGCAGTACTTC; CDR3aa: CASTIGGSYEQYF
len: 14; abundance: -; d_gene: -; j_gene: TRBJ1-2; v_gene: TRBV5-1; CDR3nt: TGCGCCAGCAGCTTGGCCGGGCAGACCTATGGCTACACCTTC; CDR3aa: CASSLAGQTYGYTF
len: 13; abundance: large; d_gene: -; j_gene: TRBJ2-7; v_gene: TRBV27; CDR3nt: TGTGCCAGCAGTTCGACGGCTGCCGGTGAGCAGTACTTC; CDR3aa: CASSSTAAGEQYF
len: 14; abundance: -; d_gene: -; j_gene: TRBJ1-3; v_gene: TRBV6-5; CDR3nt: TGTGCCAGCAGTGAAGGATCTCTAGGAAACACCATATATTTT; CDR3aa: CASSEGSLGNTIYF
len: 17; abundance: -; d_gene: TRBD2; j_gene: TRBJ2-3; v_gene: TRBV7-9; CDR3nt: TGTGCCAGCAGCTTAGCCCGACTAGCGGGTCAGACAGATACGCAGTATTTT; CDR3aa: CASSLARLAGQTDTQYF
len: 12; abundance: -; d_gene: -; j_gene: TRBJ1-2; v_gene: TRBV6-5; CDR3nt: TGTGCCAGCCGTGAAGGGTCCTATGGCTACACCTTC; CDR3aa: CASREGSYGYTF
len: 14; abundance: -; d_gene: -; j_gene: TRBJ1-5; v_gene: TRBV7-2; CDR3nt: TGTGCCAGCAGCTTACGGCAGAGCAATCAGCCCCAGCATTTT; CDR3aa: CASSLRQSNQPQHF
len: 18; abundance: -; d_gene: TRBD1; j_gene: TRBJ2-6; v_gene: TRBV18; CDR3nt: TGTGCCAGCTCACCCAACGACAGGGGACGATCTGGGGCCAACGTCCTGACTTTC; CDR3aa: CASSPNDRGRSGANVLTF
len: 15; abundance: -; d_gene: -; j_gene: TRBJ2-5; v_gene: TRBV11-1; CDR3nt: TGTGCCAGCAGGAGACTAGGGGGAGACCAAGAGACCCAGTACTTC; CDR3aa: CASRRLGGDQETQYF
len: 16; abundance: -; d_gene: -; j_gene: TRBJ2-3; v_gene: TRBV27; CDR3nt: TGTGCCAGCAGTTTATCGCACGTTACTAGCACAGATACGCAGTATTTT; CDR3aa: CASSLSHVTSTDTQYF
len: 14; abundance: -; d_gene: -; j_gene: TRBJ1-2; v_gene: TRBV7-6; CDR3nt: TGTGCCAGCAGCTTAGCCGCGGGGCTCTATGGCTACACCTTC; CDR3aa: CASSLAAGLYGYTF
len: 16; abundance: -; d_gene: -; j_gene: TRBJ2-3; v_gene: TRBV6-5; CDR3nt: TGTGCCAGCAGTTACTCCCTCATACGGGCTCGAGATACGCAGTATTTT; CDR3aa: CASSYSLIRARDTQYF
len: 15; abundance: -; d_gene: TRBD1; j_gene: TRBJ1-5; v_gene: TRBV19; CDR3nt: TGTGCCAGTAATACCCGGGACAGTAGCAATCAGCCCCAGCATTTT; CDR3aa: CASNTRDSSNQPQHF
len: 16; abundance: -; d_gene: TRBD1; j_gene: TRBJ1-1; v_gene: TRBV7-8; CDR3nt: TGTGCCAGCAGCCAGTCAGGGAACCGGGACAGGGGGAAAGCTTTCTTT; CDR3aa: CASSQSGNRDRGKAFF
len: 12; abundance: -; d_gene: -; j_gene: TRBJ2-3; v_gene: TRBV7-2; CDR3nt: TGTGCCAGCAGTCCGTATGGAGATACGCAGTATTTT; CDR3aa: CASSPYGDTQYF
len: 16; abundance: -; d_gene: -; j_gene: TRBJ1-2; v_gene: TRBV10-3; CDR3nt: TGTGCCATCAGTGACCCGGGGGGGGATGGGTCCTATGGCCACACCTTC; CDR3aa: CAISDPGGDGSYGHTF
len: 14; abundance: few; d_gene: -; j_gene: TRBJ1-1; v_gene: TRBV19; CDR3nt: TGTGCCAGTAGTCGCTCGAACAGGGATACTGAAGCTTTCTTT; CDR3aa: CASSRSNRDTEAFF
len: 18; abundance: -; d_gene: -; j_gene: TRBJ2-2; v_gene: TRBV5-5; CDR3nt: TGTGCCAGCAGCTTGGAGGGGACCTTCGACAGGCTCAGGGGGGAGCTGTTTTTT; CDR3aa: CASSLEGTFDRLRGELFF
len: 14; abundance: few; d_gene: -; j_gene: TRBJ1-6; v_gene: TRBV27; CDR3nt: TGTGCCAGCAGTTTAACGGGGGTAGATTCACCCCTCCACTTT; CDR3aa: CASSLTGVDSPLHF
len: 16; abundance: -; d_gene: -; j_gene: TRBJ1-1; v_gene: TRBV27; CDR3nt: TGTGCCAGCAGTTTAACCTATAACTTTCTTGGGACTGAAGCTTTCTTT; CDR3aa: CASSLTYNFLGTEAFF
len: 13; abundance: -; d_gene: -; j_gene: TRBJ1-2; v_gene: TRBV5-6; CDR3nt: TGTGCCAGCAGCTTCATCGGAAACTATGGCTACACCTTC; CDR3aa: CASSFIGNYGYTF
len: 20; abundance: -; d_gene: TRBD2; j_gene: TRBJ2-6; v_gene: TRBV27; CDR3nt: TGTGCCAGCAGTGCCCTCGGCCGACTAGCGGGGGGGTACGGGGCCAACGTCCTGACTTTC; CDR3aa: CASSALGRLAGGYGANVLTF
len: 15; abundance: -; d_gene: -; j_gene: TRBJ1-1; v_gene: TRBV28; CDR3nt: TGTGCCAGCAGGTTTAAAGGGAGGGGTTTCACTGAAGCTTTCTTT; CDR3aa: CASRFKGRGFTEAFF
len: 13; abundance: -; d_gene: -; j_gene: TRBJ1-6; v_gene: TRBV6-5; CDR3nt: TGTGCCAGCATTCCCGCCGGTAATTCACCCCTCCACTTT; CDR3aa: CASIPAGNSPLHF
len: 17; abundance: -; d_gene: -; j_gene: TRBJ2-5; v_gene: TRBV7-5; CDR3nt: TGTGTCAGAAGCTTACGGCTAGCGGGGGGGCTGGGAGAGACCCAGTACTTC; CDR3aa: CVRSLRLAGGLGETQYF
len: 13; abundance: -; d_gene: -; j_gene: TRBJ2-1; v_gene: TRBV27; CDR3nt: TGTGCCAGCAGTACCCGACAGAGGAATGAGCAGTTCTTC; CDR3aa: CASSTRQRNEQFF
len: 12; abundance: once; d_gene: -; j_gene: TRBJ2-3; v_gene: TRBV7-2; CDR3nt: TGTGCCAGCAGCTTCGCAGTGGATACGCAGTATTTT; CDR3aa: CASSFAVDTQYF
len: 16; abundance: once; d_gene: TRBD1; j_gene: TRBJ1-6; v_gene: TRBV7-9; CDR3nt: TGTGCCAGCAGCCAGGGACAGGGGTTCTATAATTCACCCCTCCACTTT; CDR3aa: CASSQGQGFYNSPLHF
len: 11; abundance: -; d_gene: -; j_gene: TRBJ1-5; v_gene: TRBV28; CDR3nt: TGTGCCAGCACCTTAGAAGGGCCCCAGCATTTT; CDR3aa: CASTLEGPQHF
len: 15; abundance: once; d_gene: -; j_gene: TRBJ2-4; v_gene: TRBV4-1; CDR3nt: TGCGCCAGCAGGTTGCGCTCGGGAGCCAAAAACATTCAGTACTTC; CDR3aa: CASRLRSGAKNIQYF
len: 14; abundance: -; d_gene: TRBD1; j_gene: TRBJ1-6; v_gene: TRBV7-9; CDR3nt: TGTGCCAGCAGCGGGGGGACAGGGGATTCACCCCTCCACTTT; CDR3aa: CASSGGTGDSPLHF
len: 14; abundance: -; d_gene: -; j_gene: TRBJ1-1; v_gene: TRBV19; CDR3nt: TGTGCCAGTAGCGCAGGGACATCGAACACTGAAGCTTTCTTT; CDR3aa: CASSAGTSNTEAFF
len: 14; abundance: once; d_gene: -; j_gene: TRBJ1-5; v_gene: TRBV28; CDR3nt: TGTGCCAGCCATGTCGGAGACCTTCTGGGGCCCCAGCATTTT; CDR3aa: CASHVGDLLGPQHF
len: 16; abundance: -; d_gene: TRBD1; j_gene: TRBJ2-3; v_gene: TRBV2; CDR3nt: TGTGCCAGCACGGGGGACAGGGGTGGAAACTCAGATACGCAGTATTTT; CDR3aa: CASTGDRGGNSDTQYF
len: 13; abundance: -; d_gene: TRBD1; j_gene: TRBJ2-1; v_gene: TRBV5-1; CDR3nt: TGCGCCAGCAGCTTGGCGGGGGACAGGGGAAAGTTCTTC; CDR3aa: CASSLAGDRGKFF
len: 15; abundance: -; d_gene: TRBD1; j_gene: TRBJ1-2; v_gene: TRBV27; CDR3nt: TGTGCCAGCAGTTTCCTCCGGGACAGGCCCTATGGCTACACCTTC; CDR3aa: CASSFLRDRPYGYTF
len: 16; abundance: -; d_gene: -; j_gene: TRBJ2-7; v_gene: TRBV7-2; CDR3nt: TGTGCCAGCAGCTTAGAAGCTTTAGGAGGGGTGCGGGAGCAGTACTTC; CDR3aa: CASSLEALGGVREQYF
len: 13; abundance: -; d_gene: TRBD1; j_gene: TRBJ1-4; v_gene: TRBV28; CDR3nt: TGTGCCAGCACCCCAGGGGGCGCGGGAAAACTGTTTTTT; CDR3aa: CASTPGGAGKLFF
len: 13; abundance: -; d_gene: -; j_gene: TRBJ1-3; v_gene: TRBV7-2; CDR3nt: TGTGCCAGCACCTACGGCCGGGGAAACACCATATATTTT; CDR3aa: CASTYGRGNTIYF
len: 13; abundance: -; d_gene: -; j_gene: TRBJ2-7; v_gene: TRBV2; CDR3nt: TGTGCCAGCAGCTCAGGGTACTCCTACGAGCAGTACTTC; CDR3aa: CASSSGYSYEQYF
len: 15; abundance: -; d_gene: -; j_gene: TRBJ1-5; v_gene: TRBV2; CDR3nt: TGTGCCAGCAGTGGAGGGGGGGTTAGCAATCAGCCCCAGCATTTT; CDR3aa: CASSGGGVSNQPQHF
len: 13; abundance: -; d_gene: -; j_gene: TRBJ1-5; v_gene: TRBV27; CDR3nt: TGTGCCAGCAGTTTAAACCGCAATCAGCCCCAGCATTTT; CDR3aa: CASSLNRNQPQHF
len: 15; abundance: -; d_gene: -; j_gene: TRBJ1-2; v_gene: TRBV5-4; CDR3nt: TGTGCCAGCAGCTTGGATACCCACCCGACTGCCGGCTACACCTTC; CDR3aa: CASSLDTHPTAGYTF
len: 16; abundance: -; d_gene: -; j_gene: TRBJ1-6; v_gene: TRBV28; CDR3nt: TGTGCCAGCAGTTTATACCCAGGGATCTATAATTCACCCCTCCACTTT; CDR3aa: CASSLYPGIYNSPLHF
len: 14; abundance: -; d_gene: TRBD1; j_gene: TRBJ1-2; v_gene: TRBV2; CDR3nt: TGTGCCAGCAGCCTGACGACAGGGGACTATGGCTACACCTTC; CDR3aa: CASSLTTGDYGYTF